This TCR beta chain was found in a study of blood T cell repertoires in COVID-19. For the study at large: T cells, B-cell-depleted T cells, or PBMCs supplied cDNA or gDNA.

Here immunoSEQ multiplex PCR was the method, and the copy in TCRdb shows in-frame clones only, minus some. This table has 150,000 to 200,000 clones, roughly 86% appearing once. The CDR3 spans 13 residues. Trimming at V came to 4 bases and at J to 11 bases, leaving 6 bases not matched to a gene. CDR1 is LNHDA and CDR2 is SQIVND in the germline V gene (reference sequence). The sequence was obtained from a man aged 35-49 years with active or convalescent COVID-19. The chain has TRBV19 and TRBJ1-1, with 11 bases lining up with TRBD1. What was sequenced was peripheral blood. DNA for the CDR3: TGTGCCAGTAGTACGGACAGGGGGCACTTCGCTTTCTTT. Translating it yields CASSTDRGHFAFF. The variable domain in full, completed from reference TRBV19 and TRBJ1-1, reads DGGITQSPKYLFRKEGQNVTLSCEQNLNHDAMYWYRQDPGQGLRLIYYSQIVNDFQKGDIAEGYSVSREKKESFPLTVTSAQKNPTAFYLCASSTDRGHFAFFGQGTRLTVV.